One sample yielded the 8 T cell receptor beta chains listed below, sequenced in a study of shared clonotypes between healthy human individuals. Sequenced by immunoSEQ multiplex PCR; TCRdb stores in-frame clones only, minus some. The table shows over a million clones, with more than 95% occurring only once. Sequenced input: naive CD4+ T cells sorted from blood. Subset indicated: CD45RA+ positively selected. The receptors were sampled from a young man in good health.

The chain links TRBV5-1 to TRBJ2-7; a possible D gene is TRBD2 (5 bases). This CDR3 comprises 15 residues. Per germline, CDR1 SGHRS and CDR2 YFSETQ. Trimming shortened V by 0 bases and J by 0 bases, and 10 bases separated the two germline ends. In nucleotides, the CDR3 is TGCGCCAGCAGCTTGGGTCGGGGTTCCTCCTACGAGCAGTACTTC. It yields the protein CASSLGRGSSYEQYF.

About this clone: The same CDR3 arises from other DNA sequences in this sample as well. The chain links TRBV6-5 to TRBJ1-3; D gene ambiguous. Trimming stripped 2 bases from V and 0 bases from J, with 8 bases between. Germline V gene lookup returns CDR1 MNHEY and CDR2 SVGAGI. This CDR3 is built from 15 residues. Here the CDR3 DNA reads TGTGCCAGCAGTTACGATTCGGGCTCTGGAAACACCATATATTTT. Translated: CASSYDSGSGNTIYF.

This clone was counted once. The V call is TRBV7-9, the J call TRBJ1-1, with D possibly being TRBD1 (5 bases). Germline V gives CDR1 SEHNR, CDR2 FQNEAQ (reference sequence). Trimming removed 4 bases at V and 4 bases at J, with 13 bases between. The CDR3 loop spans 14 amino acids. CDR3 sequence: CASSSHRTVTEAFF. The CDR3 nucleotides read TGTGCCAGCAGCTCGCACAGGACTGTCACTGAAGCTTTCTTT. Full variable domain (remainder filled in from reference TRBV7-9 and TRBJ1-1): DTGVSQNPRHKITKRGQNVTFRCDPISEHNRLYWYRQTLGQGPEFLTYFQNEAQLEKSRLLSDRFSAERPKGSFSTLEIQRTEQGDSAMYLCASSSHRTVTEAFFGQGTRLTVV.

The V call is TRBV9, the J call TRBJ2-1; the D gene is possibly TRBD1 (5 bases). CDR1 and CDR2 (germline): SGDLS, YYNGEE. V was pared by 0 bases and J by 10 bases, with 8 bases between. The CDR3 is 12 residues long. CDR3 nucleotides: TGTGCCAGCAGCGTAGTGTCAGGGGAGCAGTTCTTC. It translates to CASSVVSGEQFF.

The chain couples TRBV30 to TRBJ2-5; D is uncertain. The CDR3 runs 13 residues. With 0 bases removed from V and 4 bases from J, the gap between germline ends came to 9 bases. Germline V lookup: CDR1 GTSNPN, CDR2 SVGIG (reference sequence). The chain's CDR3 is CAWSVPWGETQYF. CDR3 in DNA: TGTGCCTGGAGTGTACCTTGGGGAGAGACCCAGTACTTC.

The chain links TRBV28 to TRBJ2-7; 7 positions match TRBD1. From germline, CDR1 is MDHEN and CDR2 SYDVKM. V gave up 6 bases and J gave up 3 bases; unmatched junction bases: 11. The CDR3 has 15 amino acids. The CDR3 protein is CASSPHGTVLYEQYF. The CDR3 DNA reads as TGTGCCAGCAGCCCCCATGGGACAGTCCTCTACGAGCAGTACTTC.

The V gene is TRBV28, the J gene TRBJ2-3; 8 bases map to TRBD2. The germline gives CDR1 MDHEN, CDR2 SYDVKM. The V gene end was trimmed by 4 bases and the J gene end by 1 base; junction bases not matched to a gene: 7. This CDR3 has 16 amino acids. The CDR3 sequence: CASSSPPAGGTDTQYF. The CDR3 DNA reads as TGTGCCAGCAGTTCCCCCCCAGCGGGGGGCACAGATACGCAGTATTTT.

The V gene is TRBV7-2, the J gene TRBJ2-6; D is unresolved. Germline CDR1 SGHTA, CDR2 FQGNSA. The V gene lost 1 base and the J gene lost 6 bases, with 7 bases spanning the gap. The CDR3 is 14 residues long. The CDR3, as DNA: TGTGCCAGCAGCTTAGTCTCCGCGGCCAACGTCCTGACTTTC. Amino acid sequence: CASSLVSAANVLTF.